This passage covers 20 T cell receptor beta chains from one sample sequenced in a study of neurological immune-mediated disorders. TCRdb processed the 5' RACE reads anew with MiXCR; each CDR3 protein has one entry. This sample has over 50,000 distinct CDR3 sequences, with around 5.1% found just once. The sample comprised PBMCs. The receptors stem from a human donor with multiple sclerosis. The donor label of this sample is uncertain.

This clonotype was detected many times. This rearrangement joins TRBV4-2 to TRBJ2-3; 10 positions match TRBD2. With V trimmed by 4 bases and J by 4 bases, 11 bases remained unmatched. CDR3 size: 17 residues. The germline CDR1 and CDR2 sequences are LGHNA and YNFKEQ. The CDR3 DNA sequence: TGTGCCAGCAGCCGAAGACATAGCGGGGGGTCCGCAGATACGCAGTATTTT. Its protein product is CASSRRHSGGSADTQYF.

This clonotype was recorded at least ten times. This rearrangement joins TRBV11-2 to TRBJ2-5; no reliable D call. Germline CDR1 SGHAT, CDR2 FQNNGV. V was clipped by 5 bases and J by 2 bases, with 15 bases between them. The length of the CDR3 is 15 residues. The CDR3 DNA reads TGTGCCAGCAGCCCCGGAGCCCTACCTCAAGAGACCCAGTACTTC. Its protein is CASSPGALPQETQYF.

In this sample, this clonotype turned up a few times. The chain couples TRBV6-6 to TRBJ1-6, with TRBD1 as a possible D gene (6 bases). The CDR3 has 13 amino acids. Germline values: CDR1 MNHNY, CDR2 SVGAGI (reference sequence). V lost 10 bases, J lost 6 bases, and 13 bases lay in between. The CDR3 sequence is CATQGLGNSPLHF. In DNA form, the CDR3 reads TGTGCCACGCAGGGGCTGGGTAATTCACCCCTCCACTTT.

In this sample, this clonotype turned up many times. This chain connects TRBV20-1 to TRBJ2-1; D is uncertain. The CDR3 sequence is 14 residues long. Trimming took off 3 bases at V and 4 bases at J, with 13 bases between the two ends. CDR1 is DFQATT and CDR2 is SNEGSKA in the germline V gene (reference sequence). CDR3 nucleotides: TGCAGTGCTAGTAGGCGAATGGGATACAATGAGCAGTTCTTC. It codes for CSASRRMGYNEQFF.

In its sample, this clonotype was seen many times. This rearrangement joins TRBV20-1 to TRBJ1-1; D is unresolved. There are 11 residues in the CDR3. With 3 bases removed from V and 5 bases from J, the gap between germline ends came to 7 bases. CDR1 and CDR2 (germline): DFQATT, SNEGSKA (reference sequence). CDR3 coding DNA: TGCAGTGCTAGGGGATTGACTGAAGCTTTCTTT. Protein sequence: CSARGLTEAFF.

This clonotype was seen repeatedly, ten times or more. The chain recombines TRBV20-1 with TRBJ2-3, with 8 bases that match TRBD2. Per germline, CDR1 DFQATT and CDR2 SNEGSKA (reference sequence). This CDR3 spans 15 amino acids. V lost 0 bases and J lost 4; bases outside the gene matches: 6. CDR3: CSARDPAGAPDTQYF. The DNA for the CDR3 is TGCAGTGCTAGAGACCCAGCGGGGGCTCCAGATACGCAGTATTTT.

The sample holds many counts of this clonotype. The chain combines TRBV7-9 with TRBJ1-2; 8 nucleotides align to TRBD1. Germline V gives CDR1 SEHNR, CDR2 FQNEAQ (reference sequence). J gave up 0 bases and V 4 bases, and 1 base lay outside the gene matches. This CDR3 spans 14 amino acids. This CDR3 is CASSSGQANYGYTF. In DNA form, the CDR3 reads TGTGCCAGCAGCTCGGGACAGGCTAACTATGGCTACACCTTC.

This clonotype came up many times. This chain connects TRBV4-2 to TRBJ2-1; D is unclear. This CDR3 comprises 16 residues. V was clipped by 0 bases and J by 3 bases, with 12 bases between them. From germline, CDR1 is LGHNA and CDR2 YNFKEQ. CDR3 nucleotide sequence: TGTGCCAGCAGCCAAGACTTCGGTACGGTCTACAATGAGCAGTTCTTC. The encoded protein is CASSQDFGTVYNEQFF.

This clonotype has ten or more counts. The V gene is TRBV7-2, the J gene TRBJ2-7; possibly TRBD2 for D (5 bases). The CDR3 totals 13 residues. Germline V gives CDR1 SGHTA, CDR2 FQGNSA. The germline V and J ends were trimmed by 2 bases and 5 bases, with 10 bases remaining between them. CDR3 sequence reads: CASSLMGEDEQYF. The CDR3 coding sequence is TGTGCCAGCAGCTTAATGGGAGAGGACGAGCAGTACTTC.

This clonotype was counted many times. The genes are TRBV20-1 and TRBJ2-7; D might be TRBD2 (6 bases). From germline, CDR1 is DFQATT and CDR2 SNEGSKA (reference sequence). The CDR3 length is 14 residues. Trimming took 3 bases from V and 4 from J, leaving 16 bases between them. DNA of the CDR3: TGCAGTGCTAGTTCTGAGGGGACTGGTTACGAGCAGTACTTC. Amino acids: CSASSEGTGYEQYF.

This clonotype showed up many times. The rearrangement joins TRBV18 to TRBJ2-1, with TRBD2 matching over 9 bases. The CDR3 has 17 residues. V lost 3 bases, J lost 1 base, and 7 bases stayed unmatched. Per germline, CDR1 KGHSH and CDR2 LQKENI. CDR3 sequence reads: CASSPRTSVSSYNEQFF. The DNA for the CDR3 is TGTGCCAGCTCACCCCGGACTAGCGTGTCTTCCTACAATGAGCAGTTCTTC. Combining the CDR3 with reference TRBV18 and TRBJ2-1 gives the whole variable domain NAGVMQNPRHLVRRRGQEARLRCSPMKGHSHVYWYRQLPEEGLKFMVYLQKENIIDESGMPKERFSAEFPKEGPSILRIQQVVRGDSAAYFCASSPRTSVSSYNEQFFGPGTRLTVL.

This clonotype was seen repeatedly, ten times or more. This sequence joins TRBV11-2 and TRBJ2-1; TRBD2 matches at 11 bases. Trimming removed 6 bases from V and 7 bases from J; junction bases left unmatched: 5. Germline CDR1 SGHAT, CDR2 FQNNGV. The CDR3 runs to 14 residues. For the CDR3, the DNA is TGTGCCAGCAGGGGACTAGCGGAGGGTAATGAGCAGTTCTTC. Amino acids: CASRGLAEGNEQFF.

The table lists this clonotype with many counts. The V call is TRBV5-1, the J call TRBJ2-1; TRBD1 matches at 7 bases. Unmatched junction bases numbered 3, after V lost 0 bases and J lost 6 bases. Germline V CDR1 and CDR2: SGHRS, YFSETQ. This CDR3 spans 14 amino acids. CDR3 protein: CASSLAGTVNEQFF. As DNA, the CDR3 is TGCGCCAGCAGCTTGGCCGGGACAGTCAATGAGCAGTTCTTC.

This clonotype was detected many times. The gene calls are TRBV5-1 and TRBJ1-1, with 8 bases identical to TRBD1. CDR3 length: 15 residues. CDR1 and CDR2 (germline): SGHRS, YFSETQ. V shed 0 bases, J shed 7 bases, and the junction held 8 bases outside the gene matches. This chain's CDR3 is CASSLDLQGGFEAFF. CDR3 bases: TGCGCCAGCAGCTTGGACCTACAGGGGGGTTTTGAAGCTTTCTTT.

This clonotype has at least ten counts. In nucleotides, the CDR3 is TGCAGTGCTACCCAGGGGGGGAACACTGAAGCTTTCTTT. It specifies CSATQGGNTEAFF. This chain connects TRBV20-1 to TRBJ1-1; TRBD1 agrees at 7 bases. Trimming removed 4 bases from V and 1 base from J; junction bases left unmatched: 3. Germline values: CDR1 DFQATT, CDR2 SNEGSKA (reference sequence). CDR3 length equals 13 residues.

There are many counts of this clonotype. The junction differs from germline at one of its ends, possibly a read error. The rearrangement uses TRBV5-1 and TRBJ1-1; D might be TRBD1 (5 bases). The CDR3 consists of 13 residues. Germline CDR1 reads SGHRS; CDR2 reads YFSETQ. The CDR3 nucleotides read TGCGCCAGCAGCTTGGCGGGGGATAGAGGGCTGGTCTTT. Residues: CASSLAGDRGLVF.

The sample holds many counts of this clonotype. This chain connects TRBV7-8 to TRBJ1-1; D call uncertain. Trimming cost V 1 base and J 3 bases, with 6 bases left between them. The CDR3 contains 13 residues. Looked up from germline, CDR1 is SGHVS and CDR2 is FQNEAQ. The CDR3 nucleotides read TGTGCCAGCAGCTTAGTTGCGGACACTGAAGCTTTCTTT. Translating it yields CASSLVADTEAFF.

Many counts were recorded for this clonotype. The chain couples TRBV20-1 to TRBJ2-7; a possible D gene is TRBD1 (6 bases). Trimming took off 0 bases at V and 3 bases at J, with 12 bases between the two ends. This CDR3 spans 14 amino acids. CDR1 is DFQATT and CDR2 is SNEGSKA in the germline V gene (reference sequence). The CDR3 loop is CSARDPLQGYEQYF. The CDR3 region has the DNA TGCAGTGCTAGAGATCCTCTACAGGGCTACGAGCAGTACTTC.

Points on this clonotype: This may be a read error, as it is one base from a much larger clone. The V and J genes are TRBV20-1 and TRBJ2-1; D tentatively reads TRBD1 or TRBD2 (6 bases each). The germline V gene has CDR1 DFQATT and CDR2 SNEGSKA (reference sequence). V was trimmed by 0 bases and J by 12 bases, leaving 12 bases between them. The CDR3 has 12 residues. Here the CDR3 reads CSAREGGPRQFF. CDR3 bases: TGCAGTGCTAGAGAAGGGGGGCCGAGGCAGTTCTTC.

In this sample, this clonotype turned up once. The chain recombines TRBV7-9 with TRBJ1-1; unclear D gene. CDR3 length: 15 residues. Germline values: CDR1 SEHNR, CDR2 FQNEAQ (reference sequence). V lost 5 bases and J 4 bases, leaving 17 bases between the germline ends. CDR3 loop: CASSPVTRYSTEAFF. DNA of the CDR3: TGTGCCAGCAGCCCTGTGACCCGGTACTCCACTGAAGCTTTCTTT.